The 17 T cell receptor beta chains reported below all come from one sample, sequenced in a study of cytomegalovirus exposure and HLA in healthy donors. Vbeta (60) and Jbeta (13) primers were used in the PCR. The protocol was immunoSEQ multiplex PCR, while the TCRdb copy is restricted to in-frame clones and leaves out a portion. The data hold 180,000 or so clones, with 60% to 85% observed a single time. The material sequenced was PBMCs. These receptors originate from a female donor in good health and CMV-seronegative.

The chain combines TRBV5-6 with TRBJ1-2; 7 bases line up with TRBD1. CDR3 length: 16 residues. Trimming at V came to 1 base and at J to 0 bases, leaving 6 bases not matched to a gene. Germline V CDR1 and CDR2: SGHDT, YYEEEE. The CDR3 DNA is TGTGCCAGCAGCTTGAGGGGGACAGCTACTAACTATGGCTACACCTTC. It codes for CASSLRGTATNYGYTF.

J is TRBJ1-1 and V is TRBV6-6; D is possibly TRBD1 (6 bases). Germline CDR1 MNHNY, CDR2 SVGAGI (reference sequence). V gave up 2 bases and J gave up 11 bases, with 15 bases separating them. This CDR3 contains 13 residues. CDR3 sequence reads: CASSYGVGAGAFF. DNA of the CDR3: TGTGCCAGCAGTTACGGTGTGGGGGCAGGGGCTTTCTTT.

This rearrangement joins TRBV6-4 to TRBJ2-1; tentative D call: TRBD2 (6 bases). Germline-derived CDR1 and CDR2 are MRHNA and SNTAGT. Trimming took off 10 bases at V and 9 bases at J, with 25 bases between the two ends. The CDR3 has 15 residues. The CDR3, as DNA: TGTGCCAACGGGCCTCTAGGCGGGACGTTGGGTGAGCAGTTCTTC. It codes for CANGPLGGTLGEQFF.

The gene calls are TRBV7-9 and TRBJ1-5; D perhaps matches TRBD1 (6 bases). CDR3 length: 13 residues. Germline V lookup: CDR1 SEHNR, CDR2 FQNEAQ (reference sequence). The V end was cut by 5 bases, the J end by 6 bases, with 11 bases between. CDR3 residues: CASSREGGQPQHF. Written as DNA, the CDR3 is TGTGCCAGCAGCCGAGAAGGGGGTCAGCCCCAGCATTTT.

This clone has only a few counts. The sample carries other DNA sequences with the same CDR3. The chain is built from TRBV19 and TRBJ1-5; possibly TRBD1 for D (6 bases). The V and J ends lost 4 bases and 0 bases respectively, with 10 bases between them. This CDR3 contains 15 residues. Germline V gene lookup returns CDR1 LNHDA and CDR2 SQIVND (reference sequence). The CDR3 sequence is CASSTRTASNQPQHF. CDR3 coding DNA: TGTGCCAGTAGTACCCGGACAGCTAGCAATCAGCCCCAGCATTTT.

This chain connects TRBV5-4 to TRBJ1-2, with 10 bases aligning to TRBD1. V trimming: 3 bases; J trimming: 7 bases; junction bases outside the gene matches: 9. Germline CDR1 reads SGHNT; CDR2 reads YYREEE (reference sequence). The CDR3 is 15 residues long. For the CDR3, the DNA is TGTGCCAGCAGCTACCCAGGGACAGGGGTCTTTGGCTACACCTTC. Translated: CASSYPGTGVFGYTF.

The chain couples TRBV18 to TRBJ1-1, with 9 bases fitting TRBD1. The V gene end was trimmed by 5 bases and the J gene end by 7 bases; junction bases not matched to a gene: 8. There are 14 residues in the CDR3. CDR1 KGHSH and CDR2 LQKENI come from the germline V gene. The CDR3 loop reads CASSFMDRGIEAFF. The DNA for the CDR3 is TGTGCCAGCTCATTTATGGACAGGGGCATTGAAGCTTTCTTT.

V gene TRBV7-3 combines with J gene TRBJ2-1, with 9 bases identical to TRBD2. This CDR3 region has 15 residues. Germline lookup yields CDR1 SGHTA and CDR2 FQGTGA. V shed 5 bases and J 3 bases; nucleotides not matched to a gene: 5. CDR3 DNA sequence: TGTGCCAGCAGCACCACTAGCGGGTTCTACAATGAGCAGTTCTTC. Translation gives CASSTTSGFYNEQFF.

The J gene is TRBJ1-5, the V gene TRBV7-9; tentatively, D is TRBD1 (6 bases). Looked up from germline, CDR1 is SEHNR and CDR2 is FQNEAQ (reference sequence). This CDR3 region has 15 residues. Trimming removed 2 bases from V and 2 bases from J, with 10 bases in between. The CDR3 sequence is CASSLSGDGNQPQHF. The CDR3 bases are TGTGCCAGCAGCTTATCAGGGGATGGCAATCAGCCCCAGCATTTT.

The chain combines TRBV9 with TRBJ1-2; D might be TRBD1 (6 bases). Trimming left V 3 bases short and J 4 bases short, with 13 bases between. Germline V CDR1 and CDR2: SGDLS, YYNGEE. The CDR3 extends over 14 amino acids. In DNA, the CDR3 is TGTGCCAGCAGCGGGGTCACAGGGTCCTATGGCTACACCTTC. This sequence encodes CASSGVTGSYGYTF.

This chain connects TRBV28 to TRBJ2-7; D perhaps matches TRBD2 (5 bases). This CDR3 is 13 amino acids long. In germline, CDR1 is MDHEN, CDR2 SYDVKM. The V end was cut by 7 bases, the J end by 2 bases, with 12 bases between. CDR3 coding DNA: TGTGCCAGCACCCGAGGGCGGACCTACGAGCAGTACTTC. It is translated as CASTRGRTYEQYF.

The V call is TRBV6-5, the J call TRBJ2-7; weak D call: TRBD1 (6 bases). CDR1 is MNHEY, CDR2 SVGAGI, per germline. CDR3 length: 15 amino acids. V was cut by 0 bases and J by 4 bases, with 13 bases left in between. CDR3 in DNA: TGTGCCAGCAGTTACTCGAGTGACAGGCGGTACGAGCAGTACTTC. Amino acids: CASSYSSDRRYEQYF.

The rearrangement joins TRBV5-1 to TRBJ2-7; D ambiguous. CDR3 length equals 12 residues. Trimming took 4 bases from V and 2 from J, leaving 7 bases between them. CDR1 and CDR2 (germline): SGHRS, YFSETQ. CDR3 loop: CASSHSTYEQYF. CDR3 coding DNA: TGCGCCAGCAGCCATTCTACCTACGAGCAGTACTTC. The full variable domain, with the rest looked up from reference TRBV5-1 and TRBJ2-7, is KAGVTQTPRYLIKTRGQQVTLSCSPISGHRSVSWYQQTPGQGLQFLFEYFSETQRNKGNFPGRFSGRQFSNSRSEMNVSTLELGDSALYLCASSHSTYEQYFGPGTRLTVT.

This clone showed up just a few times. This chain uses TRBV27 with TRBJ2-1; D ambiguous. The germline V gene encodes CDR1 MNHEY and CDR2 SMNVEV (reference sequence). This CDR3 comprises 16 residues. Trimming removed 0 bases from V and 2 bases from J, with 11 bases in between. The CDR3 sequence: CASSLSSLLTYNEQFF. CDR3 nucleotides: TGTGCCAGCAGTTTATCGTCCCTTTTAACCTACAATGAGCAGTTCTTC.

V gene TRBV6-1 combines with J gene TRBJ1-1, with 8 bases lining up with TRBD1. The CDR3 is made up of 14 amino acids. Germline assignment: CDR1 MNHNS and CDR2 SASEGT. Trimming cost V 5 bases and J 7 bases; bases outside gene matches: 9. DNA of the CDR3: TGTGCCAGCAGTCACCGAGGACAGGGTATTGAAGCTTTCTTT. This encodes CASSHRGQGIEAFF.

The chain uses TRBV28 and TRBJ2-6; 11 nucleotides match TRBD1. V dropped 5 bases and J dropped 4; count of bases not matched to a gene: 10. Germline assignment: CDR1 MDHEN and CDR2 SYDVKM. The CDR3 sequence is 18 residues long. The DNA for the CDR3 is TGTGCCAGCAGTATCCCGGGACAGGGGGTAGCAGGGGCCAACGTCCTGACTTTC. Translating gives CASSIPGQGVAGANVLTF. Full variable domain (remainder filled in from reference TRBV28 and TRBJ2-6): DVKVTQSSRYLVKRTGEKVFLECVQDMDHENMFWYRQDPGLGLRLIYFSYDVKMKEKGDIPEGYSVSREKKERFSLILESASTNQTSMYLCASSIPGQGVAGANVLTFGAGSRLTVL.

This clone was counted only a few times. The chain combines TRBV30 with TRBJ2-7; D is possibly TRBD2 (6 bases). V was pared by 3 bases and J by 4 bases, with 19 bases between. CDR1 and CDR2 (germline): GTSNPN, SVGIG (reference sequence). The CDR3 is 15 amino acids. The CDR3 is CAWRAGTARLYEQYF. The DNA of the CDR3 is TGTGCCTGGAGGGCCGGGACTGCCCGATTGTACGAGCAGTACTTC.